This T cell receptor beta chain was sequenced for a study of response to subunit inactivated influenza vaccine. Findings of the study overall: Few additional T cells are recruited per seasonal influenza vaccination, authors suggested.

A remark on this clonotype: What it binds is unknown.

TCRdb re-analysed the RT-PCR reads in MiXCR, keeping a single row per CDR3 protein. The sample holds 530,000 or so distinct CDR3 sequences, 25% seen once. Germline V lookup: CDR1 ENHRY, CDR2 SYGVKD. The CDR3 length is 14 residues. The V gene end was trimmed by 5 bases and the J gene end by 5 bases; junction bases not matched to a gene: 7. The TCR comes from a man over 45 who received an inactivated influenza vaccine. This specimen was CD4+ T cells sorted from PBMCs, taken roughly 5 days after vaccination. The chain joins TRBV10-3 to TRBJ2-7; 9 bases fit TRBD2. The CDR3 region is CAISSLAGANEQYF. In nucleotides, the CDR3 is TGTGCCATCAGTTCTTTAGCGGGGGCCAACGAGCAGTACTTC.